The 7 T cell receptor beta chains listed next were all sequenced from one sample in a study of naive and memory T cell subsets. Study-wide points: Naive repertoires, especially CD8, held a few larger clonotypes, possibly memory cells re-expressing CD45RA.

An equimolar mix of two oligonucleotides served as the beta constant-region primer for TRBC1 and TRBC2. Four rounds of PCR amplified the ligated cDNA using nested alpha and beta constant-region primers plus SP2. TCRdb passed the UMI-ligation and nested PCR reads through MiXCR, listing each CDR3 protein once. Seen here are roughly 97,000 distinct CDR3 sequences, more than 14% observed once, and the top ten hold approximately 2.6%. The antigens for these receptors are not known. Sequencing was done on a sample of naive CD8+ T cells from blood. The source of these receptors is a human donor in good health.

This clonotype was seen repeatedly, ten times or more. V is TRBV5-4 and J is TRBJ2-3; D is possibly TRBD2 (5 bases). The V and J ends lost 1 base and 4 bases respectively, with 13 bases between them. The CDR3 has 15 residues. Germline V gene data show CDR1 as SGHNT and CDR2 as YYREEE (reference sequence). The CDR3 bases are TGTGCCAGCAGCTTGCAAGGAGGTGGCGCAGATACGCAGTATTTT. Translated, it gives CASSLQGGGADTQYF.

This clonotype occurred many times. The V call is TRBV3-1, the J call TRBJ2-7; D gene uncertain. The V end lost 7 bases, the J end lost 0 bases, and 16 bases lay between the germline ends. Germline loops: CDR1 LGHDT, CDR2 YNNKEL (reference sequence). This CDR3 region has 15 residues. CDR3 amino acids: CASKPGSKSSYEQYF. CDR3 nucleotides: TGTGCCAGCAAGCCAGGCAGCAAGAGCTCCTACGAGCAGTACTTC.

This clonotype was found many times. V usage is TRBV27 and J usage is TRBJ2-5, with D perhaps TRBD2 (5 bases). In germline, CDR1 is MNHEY, CDR2 SMNVEV (reference sequence). V was clipped by 2 bases and J by 0 bases, with 7 bases between them. CDR3 length: 14 residues. This CDR3 reads CASSLSGNQETQYF. CDR3 bases: TGTGCCAGCAGTTTAAGCGGTAACCAAGAGACCCAGTACTTC.

This clonotype was observed a few times. This CDR3 is CASSMEAEAWEQYF. Written as DNA, the CDR3 is TGTGCCAGCAGTATGGAAGCGGAGGCCTGGGAGCAGTACTTC. This rearrangement joins TRBV12-3 or TRBV12-4 to TRBJ2-7; TRBD2 might be the D (5 bases). V shed 5 bases and J shed 7 bases, with 18 bases lying between them. The CDR3 length is 14 residues.

The chain carries TRBV18 and TRBJ2-2; 7 bases map to TRBD1. After removal of 6 bases from V and 1 base from J, the junction contained 14 bases not matched to a gene. The CDR3 is made up of 18 amino acids. CDR1 is KGHSH, CDR2 LQKENI, per germline. CDR3 sequence: CASSLLRPGTENTGELFF. Written as DNA, the CDR3 is TGTGCCAGCTCGCTACTAAGACCCGGGACAGAGAACACCGGGGAGCTGTTTTTT.

V is TRBV14 and J is TRBJ1-2, with D possibly TRBD1 on 6 matching bases. The V end lost 5 bases, the J end lost 4 bases, and 17 bases lay between the germline ends. CDR3 length: 15 residues. The V gene's germline CDR1 is SGHDN and CDR2 FVKESK. This chain's CDR3 is CASSWTENAVYGYTF. The CDR3 nucleotides are TGTGCCAGCAGCTGGACAGAGAACGCCGTCTATGGCTACACCTTC.

This clonotype was observed a few times. The chain uses TRBV28 and TRBJ2-7, with 12 bases matching TRBD1. V lost 4 bases and J lost 6; bases outside the gene matches: 4. CDR3 length: 14 amino acids. Germline V gene data show CDR1 as MDHEN and CDR2 as SYDVKM. CDR3 coding DNA: TGTGCCAGCAGTTCGGGACAGGGGGCGTTCGAGCAGTACTTC. It encodes CASSSGQGAFEQYF.